One sample yielded the 29 T cell receptor beta chains listed below, sequenced in a study of blood T cell repertoires in COVID-19 (TCRdb year 2020). The library was prepared using the immunoSEQ multiplex PCR assay. The table was pulled from immuneACCESS by TCRdb, which kept in-frame rearrangements only. Such tables lose some clones; where checked, under half of the loss comes from unresolved V genes, and the rest has no known cause. This sample has 150,000 or so clones in its table, and roughly 90% of those were observed once. The top ten hold 1.6% of the sample. Sequencing input: peripheral blood. These receptor sequences come from a woman aged 45-60 years with acute or convalescent COVID-19.

The sample holds a few counts of this clone. V gene TRBV9 combines with J gene TRBJ1-2; no reliable D call. CDR1 SGDLS and CDR2 YYNGEE come from the germline V gene. This CDR3 spans 13 amino acids. The V and J ends lost 2 bases and 3 bases respectively, with 8 bases between them. As DNA, the CDR3 is TGTGCCAGCAGCGTCGGAACAGACTATGGCTACACCTTC. Protein product: CASSVGTDYGYTF.

The chain recombines TRBV19 with TRBJ1-1, with no clear D. This CDR3 comprises 15 residues. Between the trimmed V and J ends, which lost 5 bases and 0 bases, there was a span of 13 bases. Germline V lookup: CDR1 LNHDA, CDR2 SQIVND (reference sequence). The CDR3 DNA reads as TGTGCCAGTAGTCCCCGTGAGGGTGTGAACACTGAAGCTTTCTTT. Translation: CASSPREGVNTEAFF.

The V gene is TRBV19, the J gene TRBJ2-7; TRBD2 matches 8 bases. After removal of 7 bases from V and 6 bases from J, the junction contained 11 bases not matched to a gene. Germline V gives CDR1 LNHDA, CDR2 SQIVND (reference sequence). The length of the CDR3 is 14 residues. The CDR3 DNA sequence: TGTGCCAGTATAGACCAGCGGGGGTCTCGCGAGCAGTACTTC. This codes for CASIDQRGSREQYF. The entire variable domain, with the rest obtained from reference TRBV19 and TRBJ2-7, is as follows: DGGITQSPKYLFRKEGQNVTLSCEQNLNHDAMYWYRQDPGQGLRLIYYSQIVNDFQKGDIAEGYSVSREKKESFPLTVTSAQKNPTAFYLCASIDQRGSREQYFGPGTRLTVT.

This rearrangement joins TRBV6-5 to TRBJ1-5; the D is unclear. V was shortened by 2 bases and J by 6 bases, with 11 bases between the two germline ends. The CDR3 contains 14 residues. Germline V gene lookup returns CDR1 MNHEY and CDR2 SVGAGI. The CDR3 coding sequence is TGTGCCAGCAGTTACACGAGGGTTGGTCAGCCCCAGCATTTT. Its protein product is CASSYTRVGQPQHF.

The V call is TRBV19, the J call TRBJ2-1, with TRBD2 identical over 15 bases. With V trimmed by 6 bases and J by 1 base, 1 base remained unmatched. CDR1 is LNHDA, CDR2 SQIVND, per germline (reference sequence). The CDR3 has 16 amino acids. CDR3 sequence reads: CASRGLAGGSYNEQFF. CDR3 nucleotides: TGTGCCAGTAGGGGACTAGCGGGGGGTTCCTACAATGAGCAGTTCTTC.

The gene calls are TRBV6-2 or TRBV6-3 and TRBJ1-1; the D gene is possibly TRBD1 (5 bases). The V and J ends lost 8 bases and 7 bases respectively, with 14 bases between them. This CDR3 spans 12 amino acids. Germline loops: CDR1 MNHEY, CDR2 SVGEGT. CDR3 protein: CASGRPGGEAFF. The CDR3 nucleotides read TGTGCCAGCGGCCGCCCGGGGGGTGAAGCTTTCTTT.

CDR3 amino acids: CASSESSGLGDTQYF. The DNA for the CDR3 is TGTGCCAGCAGCGAGTCTAGCGGGTTGGGGGATACGCAGTATTTT. J is TRBJ2-3 and V is TRBV6-5; 8 nucleotides line up with TRBD2. The CDR3 has 15 residues. V shed 6 bases and J 6 bases; nucleotides not matched to a gene: 11. Germline CDR1 is MNHEY and CDR2 is SVGAGI.

The chain carries TRBV19 and TRBJ1-1, with 9 bases matching TRBD1. The V gene's germline CDR1 is LNHDA and CDR2 SQIVND (reference sequence). V was pared by 5 bases and J by 0 bases, with 4 bases of the junction left unmatched. CDR3 size: 15 residues. The chain's CDR3 is CASSHGQGMNTEAFF. The CDR3 nucleotides read TGTGCCAGTAGTCATGGACAGGGGATGAACACTGAAGCTTTCTTT.

This chain uses TRBV7-9 with TRBJ1-1; D uncertain. CDR3 length equals 14 residues. V dropped 2 bases and J dropped 7 bases, with 14 bases sitting between them. CDR1 is SEHNR, CDR2 FQNEAQ, per germline (reference sequence). The CDR3 spells CASSLSWGVDEAFF. The CDR3 nucleotides are TGTGCCAGCAGCTTATCTTGGGGAGTCGATGAAGCTTTCTTT.

This clone was counted a few times. The rearrangement joins TRBV10-1 to TRBJ2-2; 8 nucleotides line up with TRBD2. The CDR3 sequence is 18 residues long. Germline CDR1 is WNHNN and CDR2 is SYGVQD (reference sequence). The junction had 9 bases not matched to a gene; V was cut back by 0 bases and J by 3 bases. The DNA of the CDR3 is TGCGCCAGCAGTGAGTCGATCACGGGAGGGCCTGACACCGGGGAGCTGTTTTTT. Translated: CASSESITGGPDTGELFF.

V and J are TRBV23-1 and TRBJ2-2; the D gene is possibly TRBD2 (5 bases). TRBV23-1 is identified as an open reading frame with a role that is uncertain. The CDR3 length is 14 residues. The V gene lost 10 bases and the J gene lost 4 bases, with 16 bases spanning the gap. CDR3 region: CANTKTGSTGELFF. The CDR3 bases are TGCGCCAACACAAAAACGGGATCCACCGGGGAGCTGTTTTTT.

The chain couples TRBV24-1 to TRBJ2-1, with 9 positions matching TRBD2. Germline trimming cut 5 bases from V and 7 bases from J; bases unmatched to any gene: 5. Germline CDR1 and CDR2: KGHDR and SFDVKD. This CDR3 contains 14 residues. The CDR3 DNA follows: TGTGCCACCAGTGTTAGCGGGAGTTTAAATGAGCAGTTCTTC. As protein: CATSVSGSLNEQFF.

A single count supports this clone. This chain uses TRBV4-1 with TRBJ1-2; perhaps TRBD1 as D (5 bases). V lost 4 bases and J 4 bases, leaving 16 bases between the germline ends. In germline, CDR1 is MGHRA, CDR2 YSYEKL. The CDR3 loop spans 15 amino acids. CDR3 nucleotide sequence: TGCGCCAGCAGCCCAGGAACAGGCCCTGTCTATGGCTACACCTTC. Its protein is CASSPGTGPVYGYTF.

This sequence joins TRBV19 and TRBJ1-2; D is unclear. Between the trimmed V and J ends, which lost 3 bases and 7 bases, there was a span of 18 bases. This CDR3 region has 15 residues. The V gene's germline CDR1 is LNHDA and CDR2 SQIVND (reference sequence). The CDR3 region is CASSISPGPHAGYTF. Here the CDR3 DNA reads TGTGCCAGTAGTATCTCTCCGGGTCCCCACGCTGGCTACACCTTC.

The chain couples TRBV5-1 to TRBJ2-2, with 8 bases identical to TRBD2. This CDR3 spans 15 amino acids. Germline assignment: CDR1 SGHRS and CDR2 YFSETQ. V lost 4 bases and J lost 4; bases outside the gene matches: 6. CDR3 nucleotides: TGCGCCAGCAGCGGAAGTACTAGCGGCACCGGGGAGCTGTTTTTT. This encodes CASSGSTSGTGELFF.

This chain connects TRBV5-1 to TRBJ2-3; 12 nucleotides match TRBD1. Germline CDR1 reads SGHRS; CDR2 reads YFSETQ. The length of the CDR3 is 17 residues. With 0 bases clipped from V and 6 bases from J, the junction kept 8 bases outside the gene matches. This CDR3 is CASSLEGQGAYSDTQYF. Written as DNA, the CDR3 is TGCGCCAGCAGCTTGGAGGGACAGGGGGCATATTCGGATACGCAGTATTTT.

The CDR3 here is CASSSTEDTEAFF. The CDR3 bases are TGCGCCAGCAGCTCGACAGAGGACACTGAAGCTTTCTTT. The chain uses TRBV5-1 and TRBJ1-1; tentatively, D is TRBD1 (5 bases). Germline lookup yields CDR1 SGHRS and CDR2 YFSETQ. The CDR3 is made up of 13 amino acids. Trimming pared 3 bases from V and 3 bases from J, leaving 9 bases between.

The rearrangement uses TRBV3-1 (or the pseudogene TRBV3-2) and TRBJ1-1; tentatively, D is TRBD1 (5 bases). CDR3 length: 14 residues. The germline V gene has CDR1 LGHDT and CDR2 YNNKEL (reference sequence). V was shortened by 4 bases and J by 2 bases, with 11 bases between the two germline ends. The CDR3 sequence: CASSPTVGNTEAFF. In DNA form, the CDR3 reads TGTGCCAGCAGCCCGACAGTGGGAAACACTGAAGCTTTCTTT.

V and J are TRBV29-1 and TRBJ2-7; 8 nucleotides align to TRBD1. The CDR3 runs to 16 residues. The germline V gene encodes CDR1 SQVTM and CDR2 ANQGSEA. With 4 bases clipped from V and 6 bases from J, the junction kept 17 bases outside the gene matches. CDR3 in DNA: TGCAGCGTTGTGGGCGCCCAGGGGGCGCAAGGCCTCGAGCAGTACTTC. This gives the protein CSVVGAQGAQGLEQYF.

The chain uses TRBV7-2 and TRBJ2-5, with 8 bases identical to TRBD2. Trimming took 4 bases from V and 1 from J; bases not matched to a gene: 5. In germline, CDR1 is SGHTA, CDR2 FQGNSA. This CDR3 comprises 15 residues. Here the CDR3 reads CASSSTSGVQETQYF. CDR3 sequence (DNA): TGTGCCAGCAGCTCTACTAGCGGAGTCCAAGAGACCCAGTACTTC.

This clone was seen many times. CDR3 DNA: TGTGCCTGGTGCTTGGCGGGAGCGAGTGGAGAGACCCAGTACTTC. It is translated as CAWCLAGASGETQYF. J is TRBJ2-5 and V is TRBV30, with 7 bases that match TRBD2. J lost 4 bases, V lost 5 bases, and 13 bases had no gene match. Germline loops: CDR1 GTSNPN, CDR2 SVGIG (reference sequence). The CDR3 has 15 residues.

This clone was seen a single time. This chain uses TRBV10-3 with TRBJ2-7; TRBD1 is a possible D gene (7 bases). Germline values: CDR1 ENHRY, CDR2 SYGVKD. V was pared by 8 bases and J by 3 bases, with 17 bases between. CDR3 size: 14 residues. The CDR3 DNA sequence: TGTGCCATCCGGGGGTCAGGGGGTTTCTACGAGCAGTACTTC. Its protein product is CAIRGSGGFYEQYF.

CDR3 DNA: TGTGCCAGCAGTTACTCAGCAGGGGCCAACTATGGCTACACCTTC. Protein: CASSYSAGANYGYTF. The rearrangement uses TRBV6-5 and TRBJ1-2; D might be TRBD1 (6 bases). Germline assignment: CDR1 MNHEY and CDR2 SVGAGI. With 0 bases removed from V and 2 bases from J, the gap between germline ends came to 10 bases. The CDR3 totals 15 residues.

This rearrangement joins TRBV19 to TRBJ1-1; 10 bases are shared with TRBD1. The CDR3 has 14 residues. Germline CDR1 is LNHDA and CDR2 is SQIVND (reference sequence). The V segment lost 4 bases and the J segment 6 bases; nucleotides outside the gene matches: 5. The chain's CDR3 is CASSTRTGGSEAFF. CDR3 DNA: TGTGCCAGTAGTACCCGGACAGGGGGGTCTGAAGCTTTCTTT. Combining the CDR3 with reference TRBV19 and TRBJ1-1 gives the whole variable domain DGGITQSPKYLFRKEGQNVTLSCEQNLNHDAMYWYRQDPGQGLRLIYYSQIVNDFQKGDIAEGYSVSREKKESFPLTVTSAQKNPTAFYLCASSTRTGGSEAFFGQGTRLTVV.

The chain links TRBV3-1 (or the pseudogene TRBV3-2) to TRBJ1-6; D not certain. This CDR3 has 12 amino acids. V gave up 0 bases and J gave up 10 bases, with 4 bases separating them. Germline V lookup: CDR1 LGHDT, CDR2 YNNKEL (reference sequence). For the CDR3, the DNA is TGTGCCAGCAGCCAAGAGGGCTCACCCCTCCACTTT. Its translation: CASSQEGSPLHF.

This chain joins TRBV4-2 and TRBJ2-1, with D perhaps TRBD2 (5 bases). Germline loops: CDR1 LGHNA, CDR2 YNFKEQ. CDR3 length: 16 amino acids. V lost 4 bases and J 2 bases, leaving 15 bases between the germline ends. CDR3 DNA: TGTGCCAGCAGCCTGACCCGAGGGTCCACCTACAATGAGCAGTTCTTC. Amino acid sequence: CASSLTRGSTYNEQFF.

The rearrangement links TRBV11-2 to TRBJ1-1; D not certain. Germline loops: CDR1 SGHAT, CDR2 FQNNGV. V lost 1 base and J lost 5, with 2 bases in between. The CDR3 runs to 11 residues. This CDR3 reads CASSLVTEAFF. The CDR3 nucleotides are TGTGCCAGCAGCTTAGTAACTGAAGCTTTCTTT.

This clone was recorded once. V and J are TRBV9 and TRBJ2-1; weak D call: TRBD1 (5 bases). CDR3 length equals 14 residues. The V gene's germline CDR1 is SGDLS and CDR2 YYNGEE. With 4 bases removed from V and 6 bases from J, the gap between germline ends came to 14 bases. CDR3 sequence (DNA): TGTGCCAGCAGCACGCCCGGCAGGGTCAATGAGCAGTTCTTC. Its translation: CASSTPGRVNEQFF.

The V call is TRBV4-3, the J call TRBJ2-4; D is possibly TRBD1 (6 bases). Germline values: CDR1 LGHNA, CDR2 YSLEER. Trimming cost V 4 bases and J 0 bases, with 19 bases left between them. This CDR3 is built from 18 residues. CDR3 DNA sequence: TGCGCCAGCAGCCCGGGACACGGCTCTAAAATAGCCAAAAACATTCAGTACTTC. It encodes CASSPGHGSKIAKNIQYF.